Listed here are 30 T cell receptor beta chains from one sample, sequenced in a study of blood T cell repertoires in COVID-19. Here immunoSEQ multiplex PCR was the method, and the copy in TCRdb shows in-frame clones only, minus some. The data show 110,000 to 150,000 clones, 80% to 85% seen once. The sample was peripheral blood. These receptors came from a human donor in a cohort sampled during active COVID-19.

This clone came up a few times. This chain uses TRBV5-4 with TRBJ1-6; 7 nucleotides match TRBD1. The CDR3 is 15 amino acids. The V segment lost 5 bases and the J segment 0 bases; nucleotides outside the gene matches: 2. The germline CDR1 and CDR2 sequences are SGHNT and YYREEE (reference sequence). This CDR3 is CASRRDSSYNSPLHF. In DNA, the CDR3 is TGTGCCAGCAGAAGGGACAGCTCCTATAATTCACCCCTCCACTTT.

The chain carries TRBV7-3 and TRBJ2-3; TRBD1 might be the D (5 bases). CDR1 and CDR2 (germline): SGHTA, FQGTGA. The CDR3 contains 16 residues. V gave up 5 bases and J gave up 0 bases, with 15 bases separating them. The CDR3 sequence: CASSQGAAPSTDTQYF. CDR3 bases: TGTGCCAGCAGCCAAGGGGCGGCTCCTAGCACAGATACGCAGTATTTT.

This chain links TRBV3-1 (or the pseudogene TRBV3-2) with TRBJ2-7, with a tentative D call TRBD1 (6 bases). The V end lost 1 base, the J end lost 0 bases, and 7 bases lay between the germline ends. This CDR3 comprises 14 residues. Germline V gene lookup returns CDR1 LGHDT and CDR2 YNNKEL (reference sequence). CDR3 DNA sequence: TGTGCCAGCAGCCAAGCAGGGGCCTCCTACGAGCAGTACTTC. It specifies CASSQAGASYEQYF.

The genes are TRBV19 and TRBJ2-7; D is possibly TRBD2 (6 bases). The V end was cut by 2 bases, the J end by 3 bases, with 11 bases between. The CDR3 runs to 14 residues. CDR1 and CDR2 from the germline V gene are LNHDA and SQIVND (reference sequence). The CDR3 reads CASSILADNYEQYF. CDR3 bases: TGTGCCAGTAGTATATTAGCGGACAACTACGAGCAGTACTTC.

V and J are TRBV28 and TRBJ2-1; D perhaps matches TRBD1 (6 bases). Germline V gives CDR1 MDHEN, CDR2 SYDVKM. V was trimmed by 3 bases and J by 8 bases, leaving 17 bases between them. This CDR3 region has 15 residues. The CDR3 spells CASSFGARGFDEQFF. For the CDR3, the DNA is TGTGCCAGCAGTTTTGGGGCTAGGGGGTTCGATGAGCAGTTCTTC.

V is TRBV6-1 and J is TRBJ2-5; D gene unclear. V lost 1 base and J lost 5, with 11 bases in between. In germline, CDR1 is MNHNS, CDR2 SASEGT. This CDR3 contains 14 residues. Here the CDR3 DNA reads TGTGCCAGCAGTGAAGGTGCGTTTCGGGAGACCCAGTACTTC. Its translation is CASSEGAFRETQYF.

DNA of the CDR3: TGCGCCAGCAGCCAAGAACCGACAGGGTACACTGAAGCTTTCTTT. Translation: CASSQEPTGYTEAFF. The rearrangement uses TRBV4-1 and TRBJ1-1; 7 bases fit TRBD1. The CDR3 contains 15 residues. The J segment lost 3 bases and the V segment lost 0 bases, leaving 4 bases of the junction unmatched. The germline gives CDR1 MGHRA, CDR2 YSYEKL.

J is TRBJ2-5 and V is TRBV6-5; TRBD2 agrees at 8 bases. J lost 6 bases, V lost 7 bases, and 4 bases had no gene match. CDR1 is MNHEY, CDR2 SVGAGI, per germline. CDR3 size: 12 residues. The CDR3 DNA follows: TGTGCCAGCAAAGGCGGGAGGCAGACCCAGTACTTC. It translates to CASKGGRQTQYF.

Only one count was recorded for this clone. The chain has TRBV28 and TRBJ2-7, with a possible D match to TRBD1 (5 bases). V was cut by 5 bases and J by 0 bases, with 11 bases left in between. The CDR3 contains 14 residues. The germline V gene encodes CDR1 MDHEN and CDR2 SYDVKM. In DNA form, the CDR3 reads TGTGCCAGCAGTATAGAGCAGGGCTCCTACGAGCAGTACTTC. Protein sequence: CASSIEQGSYEQYF.

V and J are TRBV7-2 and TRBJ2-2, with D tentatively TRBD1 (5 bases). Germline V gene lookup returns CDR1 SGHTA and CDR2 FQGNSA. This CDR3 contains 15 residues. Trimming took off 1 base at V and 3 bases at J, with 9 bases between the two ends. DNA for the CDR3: TGTGCCAGCAGCTTAGGTTTCAGGGACACCGGGGAGCTGTTTTTT. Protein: CASSLGFRDTGELFF.

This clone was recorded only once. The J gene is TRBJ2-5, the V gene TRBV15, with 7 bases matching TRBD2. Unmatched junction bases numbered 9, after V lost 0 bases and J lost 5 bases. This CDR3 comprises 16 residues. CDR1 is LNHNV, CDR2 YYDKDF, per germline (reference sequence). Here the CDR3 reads CATSRERGAGRETQYF. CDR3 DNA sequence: TGTGCCACCAGCAGAGAGAGGGGAGCGGGGCGGGAGACCCAGTACTTC.

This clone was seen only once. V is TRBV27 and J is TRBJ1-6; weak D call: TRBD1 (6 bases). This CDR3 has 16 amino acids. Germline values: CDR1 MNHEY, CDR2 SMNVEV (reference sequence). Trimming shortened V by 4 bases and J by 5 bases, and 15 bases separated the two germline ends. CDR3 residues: CASSYSDRFNNSPLHF. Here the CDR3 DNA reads TGTGCCAGCAGTTATTCGGACAGATTTAATAATTCACCCCTCCACTTT.

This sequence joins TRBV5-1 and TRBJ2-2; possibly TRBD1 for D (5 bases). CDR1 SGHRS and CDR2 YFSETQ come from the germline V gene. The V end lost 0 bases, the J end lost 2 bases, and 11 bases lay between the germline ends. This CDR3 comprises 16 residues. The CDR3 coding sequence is TGCGCCAGCAGCTTGGACCAGGGCGGAAACACCGGGGAGCTGTTTTTT. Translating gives CASSLDQGGNTGELFF.

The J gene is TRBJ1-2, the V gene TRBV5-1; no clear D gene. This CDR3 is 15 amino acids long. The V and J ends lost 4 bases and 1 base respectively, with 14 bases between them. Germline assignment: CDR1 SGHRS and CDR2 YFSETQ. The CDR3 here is CASSPGREDNYGYTF. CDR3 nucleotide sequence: TGCGCCAGCAGCCCTGGTAGGGAGGATAACTATGGCTACACCTTC.

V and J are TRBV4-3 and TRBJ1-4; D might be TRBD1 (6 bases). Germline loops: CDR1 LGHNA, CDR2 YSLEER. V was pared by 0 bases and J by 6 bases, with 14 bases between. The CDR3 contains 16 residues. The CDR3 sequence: CASSQDRKGGDEKLFF. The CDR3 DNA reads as TGCGCCAGCAGCCAAGATCGGAAGGGGGGGGATGAAAAACTGTTTTTT.

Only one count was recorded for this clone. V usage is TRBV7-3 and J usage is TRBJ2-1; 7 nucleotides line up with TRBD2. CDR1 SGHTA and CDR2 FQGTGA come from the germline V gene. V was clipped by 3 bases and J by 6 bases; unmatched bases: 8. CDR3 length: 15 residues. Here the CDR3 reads CASSFISRETNEQFF. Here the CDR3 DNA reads TGTGCCAGCAGCTTCATCTCGCGGGAGACCAATGAGCAGTTCTTC.

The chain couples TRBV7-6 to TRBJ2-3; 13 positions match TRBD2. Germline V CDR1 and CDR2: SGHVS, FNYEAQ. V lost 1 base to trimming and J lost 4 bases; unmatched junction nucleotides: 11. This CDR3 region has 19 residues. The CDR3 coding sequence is TGTGCCAGCAGCTTAGAGGCGTGGACTAGCGGGAGAGGGGCAGATACGCAGTATTTT. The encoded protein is CASSLEAWTSGRGADTQYF. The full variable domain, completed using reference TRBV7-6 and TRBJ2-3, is GAGVSQSPRYKVTKRGQDVALRCDPISGHVSLYWYRQALGQGPEFLTYFNYEAQQDKSGLPNDRFSAERPEGSISTLTIQRTEQRDSAMYRCASSLEAWTSGRGADTQYFGPGTRLTVL.

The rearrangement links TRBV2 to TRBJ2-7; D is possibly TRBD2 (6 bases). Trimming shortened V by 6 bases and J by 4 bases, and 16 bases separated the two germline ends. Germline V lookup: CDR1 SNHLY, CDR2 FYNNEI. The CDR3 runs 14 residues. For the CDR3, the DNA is TGTGCCAGCAGGTTGCGGGATATGAATTACGAGCAGTACTTC. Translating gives CASRLRDMNYEQYF.

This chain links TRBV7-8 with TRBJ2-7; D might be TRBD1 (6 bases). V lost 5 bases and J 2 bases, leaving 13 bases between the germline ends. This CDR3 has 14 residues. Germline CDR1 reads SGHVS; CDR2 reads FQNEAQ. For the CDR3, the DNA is TGTGCCAGCAGCACAAGTAGGGGGACCTACGAGCAGTACTTC. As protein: CASSTSRGTYEQYF.

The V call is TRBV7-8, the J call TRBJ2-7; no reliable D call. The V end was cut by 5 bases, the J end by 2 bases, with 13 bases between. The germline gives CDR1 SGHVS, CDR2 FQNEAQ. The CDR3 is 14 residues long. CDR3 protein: CASSPIGQAYEQYF. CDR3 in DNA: TGTGCCAGCAGCCCAATTGGGCAAGCCTACGAGCAGTACTTC.

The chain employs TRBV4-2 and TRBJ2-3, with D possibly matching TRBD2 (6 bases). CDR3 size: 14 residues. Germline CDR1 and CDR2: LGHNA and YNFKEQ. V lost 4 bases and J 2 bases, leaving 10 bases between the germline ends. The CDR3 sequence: CASSLGLNTDTQYF. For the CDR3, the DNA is TGTGCCAGCAGCCTAGGACTAAACACAGATACGCAGTATTTT.

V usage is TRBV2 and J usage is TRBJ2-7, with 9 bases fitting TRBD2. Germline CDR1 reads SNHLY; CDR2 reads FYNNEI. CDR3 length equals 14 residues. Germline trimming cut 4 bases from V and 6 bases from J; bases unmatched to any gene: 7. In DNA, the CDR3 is TGTGCCAGCAGTGGATTCGGGCGGGAGGGCGAGCAGTACTTC. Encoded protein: CASSGFGREGEQYF.

The chain's CDR3 is CASSFRTAYEQYF. In DNA form, the CDR3 reads TGTGCCAGCAGTTTCAGGACTGCTTACGAGCAGTACTTC. This chain joins TRBV27 and TRBJ2-7; D is perhaps TRBD2 (5 bases). CDR1 is MNHEY and CDR2 is SMNVEV in the germline V gene (reference sequence). Trimming removed 3 bases at V and 4 bases at J, with 10 bases between. The CDR3 sequence is 13 residues long.

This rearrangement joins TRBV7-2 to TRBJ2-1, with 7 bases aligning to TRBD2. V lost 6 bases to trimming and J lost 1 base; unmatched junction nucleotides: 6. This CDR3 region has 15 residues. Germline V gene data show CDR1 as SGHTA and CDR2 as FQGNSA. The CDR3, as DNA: TGTGCCAGCAGACAAGCGGGGCAGTCCTACAATGAGCAGTTCTTC. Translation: CASRQAGQSYNEQFF.

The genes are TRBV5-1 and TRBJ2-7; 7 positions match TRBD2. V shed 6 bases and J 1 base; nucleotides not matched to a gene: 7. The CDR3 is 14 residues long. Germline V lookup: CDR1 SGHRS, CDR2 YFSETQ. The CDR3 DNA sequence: TGCGCCAGCACTAGGGAGGGCAGGTCCTACGAGCAGTACTTC. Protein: CASTREGRSYEQYF.

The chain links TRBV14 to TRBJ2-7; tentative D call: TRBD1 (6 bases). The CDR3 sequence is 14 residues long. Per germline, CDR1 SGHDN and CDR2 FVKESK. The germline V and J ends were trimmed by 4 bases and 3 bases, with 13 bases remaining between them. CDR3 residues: CASSLASGDYEQYF. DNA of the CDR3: TGTGCCAGCAGCCTGGCATCAGGGGACTACGAGCAGTACTTC.

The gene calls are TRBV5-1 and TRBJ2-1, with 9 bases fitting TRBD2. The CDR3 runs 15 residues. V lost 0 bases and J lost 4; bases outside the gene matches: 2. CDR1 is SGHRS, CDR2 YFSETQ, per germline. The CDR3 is CASSLASGTYNEQFF. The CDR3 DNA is TGCGCCAGCAGCTTGGCTAGCGGGACATACAATGAGCAGTTCTTC.

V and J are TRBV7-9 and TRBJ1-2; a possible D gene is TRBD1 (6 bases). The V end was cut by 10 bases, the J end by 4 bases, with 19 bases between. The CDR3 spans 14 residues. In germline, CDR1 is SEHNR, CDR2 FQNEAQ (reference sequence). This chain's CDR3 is CATPGHGQPYGYTF. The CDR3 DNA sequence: TGTGCCACCCCCGGGCATGGACAGCCCTATGGCTACACCTTC.

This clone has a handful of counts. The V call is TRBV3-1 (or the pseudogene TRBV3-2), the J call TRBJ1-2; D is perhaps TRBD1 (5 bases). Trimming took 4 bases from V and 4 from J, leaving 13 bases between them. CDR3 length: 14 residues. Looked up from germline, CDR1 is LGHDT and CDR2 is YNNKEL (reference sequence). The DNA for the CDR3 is TGTGCCAGCAGCCCGTGGGGGGAGGGCTATGGCTACACCTTC. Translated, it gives CASSPWGEGYGYTF.

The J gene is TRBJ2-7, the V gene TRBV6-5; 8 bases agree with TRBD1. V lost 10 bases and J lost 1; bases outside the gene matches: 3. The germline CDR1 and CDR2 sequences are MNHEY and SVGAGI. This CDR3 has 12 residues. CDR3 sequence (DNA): TGTGCCACCAGACAGGGGTCCTACGAGCAGTACTTC. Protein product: CATRQGSYEQYF.